This TCR beta chain was profiled in a study of blood T cell repertoires in COVID-19. As for the study in general: Sites in the United States, Italy and Spain provided acute and convalescent COVID-19 samples.

Sequencing was performed with immunoSEQ multiplex PCR; in TCRdb, only in-frame clones are kept and a portion is missing. The table lists 25,000 to 35,000 clones, roughly 93% of them singletons. During active infection, Seattle patients enrolled and were then monitored through disease. The CDR3 is made up of 15 amino acids. Germline V gene sequence: CDR1 LGHNA, CDR2 YNFKEQ. The V segment lost 4 bases and the J segment 0 bases; nucleotides outside the gene matches: 2. The V and J genes are TRBV4-2 and TRBJ2-1; 8 bases map to TRBD2. The sequenced sample consisted of peripheral blood. The receptor's source is a woman in her 70s with COVID-19, enrolled during active disease. CDR3 sequence (DNA): TGTGCCAGCAGCCGAAGCGGGAGCTCCTACAATGAGCAGTTCTTC. It codes for CASSRSGSSYNEQFF.